This is a list of T cell receptor beta chains from one sample in a study of PD-L1 blockade in urothelial cancer. The assay was immunoSEQ multiplex PCR, and TCRdb's table has in-frame clones only and misses some. Here the sample spans 50,000 to 65,000 clones, roughly 79% being singletons. Here the sequenced sample was PBMCs, taken around atezolizumab (anti-PD-L1) treatment. The source of these receptors is a man aged 65 to 79 with urothelial cancer. Both conserved end residues are part of each CDR3. Fields, in order: J gene, D gene, CDR3 length, V gene, clone size, CDR3 DNA, CDR3 protein. The D gene is left open where the match is weak. Some rows mark clone size as missing; the rest say once, few, many or name a class of expanded clone.

J gene: TRBJ1-2; D gene: TRBD1; CDR3 length: 14; V gene: TRBV5-4; clone size: once; CDR3 DNA: TGTGCCAGCAGCTTGGACAGGGGGCAGAGTGGCTACACCTTC; CDR3 protein: CASSLDRGQSGYTF
J gene: TRBJ2-2; D gene: NA; CDR3 length: 15; V gene: TRBV5-5; clone size: NA; CDR3 DNA: TGTGCCAGCAGCCCAACCACGGGGTACACCGGGGAGCTGTTTTTT; CDR3 protein: CASSPTTGYTGELFF
J gene: TRBJ2-6; D gene: NA; CDR3 length: 14; V gene: TRBV6-4; clone size: NA; CDR3 DNA: TGTGCCAGCAGTTCCAGCTCTGGGGCCAACGTCCTGACTTTC; CDR3 protein: CASSSSSGANVLTF
J gene: TRBJ2-1; D gene: NA; CDR3 length: 15; V gene: TRBV6-1; clone size: NA; CDR3 DNA: TGTGCCAGCAGCCTCATTACCAGCTCCTACAATGAGCAGTTCTTC; CDR3 protein: CASSLITSSYNEQFF
J gene: TRBJ2-1; D gene: TRBD1; CDR3 length: 14; V gene: TRBV5-1; clone size: NA; CDR3 DNA: TGCGCCAGCAGCTCCCGGACAGGGGATGGTGAGCAGTTCTTC; CDR3 protein: CASSSRTGDGEQFF
J gene: TRBJ2-1; D gene: TRBD2; CDR3 length: 16; V gene: TRBV7-2; clone size: NA; CDR3 DNA: TGTGCCAGCAGTGCAAGGACTAGCGGGGCCTACAATGAGCAGTTCTTC; CDR3 protein: CASSARTSGAYNEQFF
J gene: TRBJ1-3; D gene: NA; CDR3 length: 17; V gene: TRBV7-2; clone size: NA; CDR3 DNA: TGTGCCAGCAGCTTAGGGGCGCCGTCCGGCTCTGGAAACACCATATATTTT; CDR3 protein: CASSLGAPSGSGNTIYF
J gene: TRBJ2-6; D gene: NA; CDR3 length: 15; V gene: TRBV14; clone size: few; CDR3 DNA: TGTGCCAGCAGCCTATCGAGCTCTGGGGCCAACGTCCTGACTTTC; CDR3 protein: CASSLSSSGANVLTF
J gene: TRBJ2-7; D gene: TRBD2; CDR3 length: 16; V gene: TRBV19; clone size: NA; CDR3 DNA: TGTGCCAGTAGCTTCGGGACTAGCGGGGGACGAGACGAGCAGTACTTC; CDR3 protein: CASSFGTSGGRDEQYF
J gene: TRBJ2-7; D gene: NA; CDR3 length: 11; V gene: TRBV12-5; clone size: NA; CDR3 DNA: TGTGCTAGTGCCTACAGCTACGAGCAGTACTTC; CDR3 protein: CASAYSYEQYF
J gene: TRBJ2-5; D gene: NA; CDR3 length: 14; V gene: TRBV15; clone size: NA; CDR3 DNA: TGTGCCACCAGCAGAGGAACTGCTAGCGATCTATACAACTTC; CDR3 protein: CATSRGTASDLYNF
J gene: TRBJ2-1; D gene: NA; CDR3 length: 13; V gene: TRBV27; clone size: NA; CDR3 DNA: TGTGCCAGCAGTGCCCAGCGGGACAATGAGCAGTTCTTC; CDR3 protein: CASSAQRDNEQFF
J gene: TRBJ2-1; D gene: NA; CDR3 length: 13; V gene: TRBV14; clone size: NA; CDR3 DNA: TGTGCCAGCAGCCAAGACAGGTACAATGAGCAGTTCTTC; CDR3 protein: CASSQDRYNEQFF
J gene: TRBJ1-4; D gene: TRBD1; CDR3 length: 15; V gene: TRBV5-4; clone size: NA; CDR3 DNA: TGTGCCAGCAGCCAAGGACAGGCGTTCAATGAAAAACTGTTTTTT; CDR3 protein: CASSQGQAFNEKLFF
J gene: TRBJ1-4; D gene: TRBD1; CDR3 length: 15; V gene: TRBV15; clone size: once; CDR3 DNA: TGTGCCACCAGCGAGACAGGGGGAGGAGATGAAAAACTGTTTTTT; CDR3 protein: CATSETGGGDEKLFF
J gene: TRBJ2-2; D gene: TRBD1; CDR3 length: 17; V gene: TRBV28; clone size: few; CDR3 DNA: TGTGCCAGCAGCAAGGGACAGGGCTTGATCTACACCGGGGAGCTGTTTTTT; CDR3 protein: CASSKGQGLIYTGELFF
J gene: TRBJ2-3; D gene: NA; CDR3 length: 14; V gene: TRBV7-2; clone size: once; CDR3 DNA: TGTGCCAGCAGCTTAGACTACCGCACAGATACGCAGTATTTT; CDR3 protein: CASSLDYRTDTQYF
J gene: TRBJ1-1; D gene: NA; CDR3 length: 13; V gene: TRBV11-2; clone size: NA; CDR3 DNA: TGTGCCAGCACCTATCGGGAGGTCGCTGAAGCTTTCTTT; CDR3 protein: CASTYREVAEAFF
J gene: TRBJ2-7; D gene: TRBD2; CDR3 length: 14; V gene: TRBV6-5; clone size: NA; CDR3 DNA: TGTGCCAGCAGTGGACTAGCGGGAGGCCGCGAGCAGTACTTC; CDR3 protein: CASSGLAGGREQYF
J gene: TRBJ1-1; D gene: NA; CDR3 length: 13; V gene: TRBV5-1; clone size: NA; CDR3 DNA: TGCGCCAGCAGCTCGAACAGGGACACTGAAGCTTTCTTT; CDR3 protein: CASSSNRDTEAFF
J gene: TRBJ2-7; D gene: NA; CDR3 length: 13; V gene: TRBV29-1; clone size: NA; CDR3 DNA: TGCAGCGTTGCAGGGACGAAAGGGGGTGAGCAGTACTTC; CDR3 protein: CSVAGTKGGEQYF
J gene: TRBJ1-1; D gene: NA; CDR3 length: 13; V gene: TRBV6-5; clone size: once; CDR3 DNA: TGTGCCAGCAGTTTTCAGGGATCCACTGAAGCTTTCTTT; CDR3 protein: CASSFQGSTEAFF
J gene: TRBJ2-5; D gene: NA; CDR3 length: 14; V gene: TRBV7-2; clone size: once; CDR3 DNA: TGTGCCAGCAGCTCCTGGCTGGGGAGAGAGACCCAGTACTTC; CDR3 protein: CASSSWLGRETQYF
J gene: TRBJ2-3; D gene: NA; CDR3 length: 12; V gene: TRBV10-1; clone size: NA; CDR3 DNA: TGCGCCAGCAGTGACAACACAGATACGCAGTATTTT; CDR3 protein: CASSDNTDTQYF
J gene: TRBJ2-7; D gene: TRBD2; CDR3 length: 15; V gene: TRBV2; clone size: many; CDR3 DNA: TGTGCCAGCAGCCGAGGGGCTAGCGGGAACGACGAGCAGTACTTC; CDR3 protein: CASSRGASGNDEQYF
J gene: TRBJ2-2; D gene: NA; CDR3 length: 16; V gene: TRBV5-1; clone size: few; CDR3 DNA: TGCGCCAGCAGCTTGGCCCTAGGAGAGAACACCGGGGAGCTGTTTTTT; CDR3 protein: CASSLALGENTGELFF
J gene: TRBJ1-1; D gene: TRBD1; CDR3 length: 14; V gene: TRBV19; clone size: few; CDR3 DNA: TGTGCCAGTAGTATCGCAGGACAGGCTACTGAAGCTTTCTTT; CDR3 protein: CASSIAGQATEAFF
J gene: TRBJ2-7; D gene: NA; CDR3 length: 12; V gene: TRBV2; clone size: many; CDR3 DNA: TGTGCCAGCAGTGACGGAGGATACGAGCAGTACTTC; CDR3 protein: CASSDGGYEQYF
J gene: TRBJ2-3; D gene: TRBD2; CDR3 length: 16; V gene: TRBV4-2; clone size: NA; CDR3 DNA: TGTGCCAGCAGCCAAGGACTAGCGTCCAGCACAGATACGCAGTATTTT; CDR3 protein: CASSQGLASSTDTQYF
J gene: TRBJ1-1; D gene: NA; CDR3 length: 14; V gene: TRBV15; clone size: NA; CDR3 DNA: TGTGCCACCAGCAGAGATGTTCAGGGGATTGAAGCTTTCTTT; CDR3 protein: CATSRDVQGIEAFF
J gene: TRBJ2-1; D gene: TRBD2; CDR3 length: 16; V gene: TRBV18; clone size: NA; CDR3 DNA: TGTGCCAGCTCACCTTCTGGACTAGCGGGAGGGAATGAGCAGTTCTTC; CDR3 protein: CASSPSGLAGGNEQFF
J gene: TRBJ2-3; D gene: NA; CDR3 length: 14; V gene: TRBV5-1; clone size: NA; CDR3 DNA: TGCGCCAGCAGCTTAAGACAGAACACAGATACGCAGTATTTT; CDR3 protein: CASSLRQNTDTQYF
J gene: TRBJ2-3; D gene: TRBD1; CDR3 length: 16; V gene: TRBV28; clone size: NA; CDR3 DNA: TGTGCCAGCAGTTCTACGACAGGGGCCAGCACAGATACGCAGTATTTT; CDR3 protein: CASSSTTGASTDTQYF
J gene: TRBJ2-7; D gene: TRBD2; CDR3 length: 15; V gene: TRBV5-4; clone size: NA; CDR3 DNA: TGTGCCAGCAGCTTGCTGCGGGGGAGCTCCTACGAGCAGTACTTC; CDR3 protein: CASSLLRGSSYEQYF
J gene: TRBJ2-2; D gene: NA; CDR3 length: 12; V gene: TRBV30; clone size: NA; CDR3 DNA: TGTGCCTGGGGGCGGGGCACCGGGGAGCTGTTTTTT; CDR3 protein: CAWGRGTGELFF
J gene: TRBJ2-1; D gene: TRBD2; CDR3 length: 13; V gene: TRBV10-1; clone size: NA; CDR3 DNA: TGCGCCAGCCAACTAGCGGGAGGCGATGAGCAGTTCTTC; CDR3 protein: CASQLAGGDEQFF
J gene: TRBJ2-5; D gene: NA; CDR3 length: 13; V gene: TRBV19; clone size: once; CDR3 DNA: TGTGCCAGTAGTTGGACAGCCCAAGAGACCCAGTACTTC; CDR3 protein: CASSWTAQETQYF
J gene: TRBJ2-7; D gene: TRBD1; CDR3 length: 15; V gene: TRBV18; clone size: NA; CDR3 DNA: TGTGCCAGCTCACCAACTCTCGGGACAGGGAACGAGCAGTACTTC; CDR3 protein: CASSPTLGTGNEQYF
J gene: TRBJ1-2; D gene: NA; CDR3 length: 14; V gene: TRBV5-1; clone size: NA; CDR3 DNA: TGCGCCAGCAGCTTGACCACAGGCGGGGATGGCTACACCTTC; CDR3 protein: CASSLTTGGDGYTF
J gene: TRBJ2-1; D gene: NA; CDR3 length: 18; V gene: TRBV7-2; clone size: NA; CDR3 DNA: TGTGCCAGCAGCTTACAGCGGCTAACGACGGGCTCCTACAATGAGCAGTTCTTC; CDR3 protein: CASSLQRLTTGSYNEQFF
J gene: TRBJ2-3; D gene: TRBD2; CDR3 length: 14; V gene: TRBV14; clone size: NA; CDR3 DNA: TGTGCCAGCAGCCGAGCGGGAGTGCCAGATACGCAGTATTTT; CDR3 protein: CASSRAGVPDTQYF
J gene: TRBJ2-5; D gene: NA; CDR3 length: 14; V gene: TRBV30; clone size: NA; CDR3 DNA: TGTGCCTGGAGTTTGTCTAGCGTACAAGAGACCCAGTACTTC; CDR3 protein: CAWSLSSVQETQYF
J gene: TRBJ1-1; D gene: TRBD1; CDR3 length: 12; V gene: TRBV19; clone size: NA; CDR3 DNA: TGTGCCGTGGGGACAGAACTCACTGAAGCTTTCTTT; CDR3 protein: CAVGTELTEAFF
J gene: TRBJ2-1; D gene: NA; CDR3 length: 17; V gene: TRBV12-5; clone size: NA; CDR3 DNA: TGTGCTAGTGGTTTGGAGAAAGGGACTCCTGGGTACAATGAGCAGTTCTTC; CDR3 protein: CASGLEKGTPGYNEQFF
J gene: TRBJ1-1; D gene: TRBD1; CDR3 length: 14; V gene: TRBV9; clone size: NA; CDR3 DNA: TGTGCCAGCAGTCTGGGACAGGGAAACACTGAAGCTTTCTTT; CDR3 protein: CASSLGQGNTEAFF
J gene: TRBJ1-1; D gene: TRBD1; CDR3 length: 13; V gene: TRBV15; clone size: few; CDR3 DNA: TGTGCCACCAGCCCCAGGGGACAGACTGAAGCTTTCTTT; CDR3 protein: CATSPRGQTEAFF
J gene: TRBJ2-7; D gene: TRBD2; CDR3 length: 13; V gene: TRBV29-1; clone size: once; CDR3 DNA: TGCAGCGTCGCTCCATGGGAGGGACCCGAGCAGTACTTC; CDR3 protein: CSVAPWEGPEQYF
J gene: TRBJ2-7; D gene: NA; CDR3 length: 13; V gene: TRBV4-2; clone size: few; CDR3 DNA: TGTGCCAGCAGCCAAAACAGGGCCTACGAGCAGTACTTC; CDR3 protein: CASSQNRAYEQYF
J gene: TRBJ2-5; D gene: TRBD2; CDR3 length: 16; V gene: TRBV25-1; clone size: NA; CDR3 DNA: TGTGCCAGCAGTGAACCTCTAGCGGGACGCTATGAGACCCAGTACTTC; CDR3 protein: CASSEPLAGRYETQYF
J gene: TRBJ1-5; D gene: TRBD1; CDR3 length: 15; V gene: TRBV7-9; clone size: NA; CDR3 DNA: TGTGCCAGCAGCCATGGGACAGGCTCCGATCAGCCCCAGCATTTT; CDR3 protein: CASSHGTGSDQPQHF
J gene: TRBJ1-1; D gene: TRBD1; CDR3 length: 16; V gene: TRBV19; clone size: NA; CDR3 DNA: TGTGCCAGTAGTATAGGGACAGGGGTGATGAACACTGAAGCTTTCTTT; CDR3 protein: CASSIGTGVMNTEAFF
J gene: TRBJ1-1; D gene: NA; CDR3 length: 15; V gene: TRBV19; clone size: NA; CDR3 DNA: TGTGCCAGTAGTATAGCGGCGGGGGCTGGTACTGAAGCTTTCTTT; CDR3 protein: CASSIAAGAGTEAFF
J gene: TRBJ1-1; D gene: NA; CDR3 length: 13; V gene: TRBV28; clone size: NA; CDR3 DNA: TGTGCCAGCACCCCGGGGAGGACCACTGAAGCTTTCTTT; CDR3 protein: CASTPGRTTEAFF
J gene: TRBJ2-1; D gene: NA; CDR3 length: 15; V gene: TRBV9; clone size: NA; CDR3 DNA: TGTGCCAGCAGTCCGGACGGGAGCCCCTACAATGAGCAGTTCTTC; CDR3 protein: CASSPDGSPYNEQFF
J gene: TRBJ2-5; D gene: TRBD2; CDR3 length: 14; V gene: TRBV9; clone size: NA; CDR3 DNA: TGTGCCAGCAGCCCCGGGACTAGCTGGGAGACCCAGTACTTC; CDR3 protein: CASSPGTSWETQYF
J gene: TRBJ1-2; D gene: TRBD1; CDR3 length: 15; V gene: TRBV30; clone size: NA; CDR3 DNA: TGTGCCTGGACACCCATTACAGGGGGGTCCTATGGCTACACCTTC; CDR3 protein: CAWTPITGGSYGYTF
J gene: TRBJ1-2; D gene: TRBD1; CDR3 length: 15; V gene: TRBV5-6; clone size: NA; CDR3 DNA: TGTGCCAGCAGCTTGGGGACAGGGGGCGCCTATGGCTACACCTTC; CDR3 protein: CASSLGTGGAYGYTF
J gene: TRBJ2-7; D gene: TRBD1; CDR3 length: 14; V gene: TRBV15; clone size: NA; CDR3 DNA: TGTGCCACCAGCAGCCCGGACAGGGACTACGAGCAGTACTTC; CDR3 protein: CATSSPDRDYEQYF
J gene: TRBJ1-1; D gene: NA; CDR3 length: 13; V gene: TRBV10-2; clone size: NA; CDR3 DNA: TGCGCCAGCAGTGAGGGCAGAAGAACTGAAGCTTTCTTT; CDR3 protein: CASSEGRRTEAFF